The next 23 T cell receptor beta chains were all read from a single sample in a study of T cell clonality in common variable immunodeficiency. For these receptors, no antigen is known. Study results and caveats: Common variable immunodeficiency TCR beta sequences reportedly had fewer deletions and N-nucleotide insertions.

Some clones are missing from TCRdb's copy, which holds only in-frame ones; the method was immunoSEQ multiplex PCR. The sample presents approximately 17,000 clones, none singletons. Sequenced input: peripheral blood mononuclear cells. All receptors derive from a human donor with common variable immunodeficiency.

About this clone itself: The read finishes 3 residues shy of the CDR3 end, and the germline J gene is used to complete it. The rearrangement joins TRBV13 to TRBJ2-7, with D tentatively TRBD2 (5 bases). Trimming removed 2 bases from V and 3 bases from J, with 14 bases in between. The V gene's germline CDR1 is PRHDT and CDR2 FYEKMQ (reference sequence). This CDR3 contains 15 residues. CDR3 bases read: TGTGCCAGCAGCTTATACAGCGGAGGTTTCTACGAG. Residues: CASSLYSGGFYE. From start to end, the CDR3 is CASSLYSGGFYEQYF.

This clone was counted ten times or more. From the germline J gene comes the end of the CDR3, since the read stops 3 residues before it. The rearrangement links TRBV29-1 to TRBJ1-4, with TRBD1 identical over 10 bases. The CDR3 is made up of 15 amino acids. Germline loops: CDR1 SQVTM, CDR2 ANQGSEA. After removal of 4 bases from V and 7 bases from J, the junction contained 9 bases not matched to a gene. The CDR3 DNA, read in part, is TGCAGCGTTGGGACCCCCGGGACAGGGGCTGAAAAA. Encoded protein: CSVGTPGTGAEK. The full CDR3 reads CSVGTPGTGAEKLFF.

Many counts were recorded for this clone. From the germline J gene comes the end of the CDR3, since the read stops 3 residues before it. The chain joins TRBV18 to TRBJ2-1; D perhaps matches TRBD1 (5 bases). There are 15 residues in the CDR3. Between the trimmed V and J ends, which lost 0 bases and 4 bases, there was a span of 10 bases. Looked up from germline, CDR1 is KGHSH and CDR2 is LQKENI. The sequenced CDR3 bases are TGTGCCAGCTCACCACCGACAGAATCGTACAATGAG. Protein sequence: CASSPPTESYNE. The whole CDR3 protein is CASSPPTESYNEQFF.

This clone showed up many times. From the germline J gene comes the end of the CDR3, since the read stops 3 residues before it. The rearrangement links TRBV29-1 to TRBJ2-3; perhaps TRBD1 as D (5 bases). Trimming left V 3 bases short and J 0 bases short, with 10 bases between. Germline V gene lookup returns CDR1 SQVTM and CDR2 ANQGSEA. The CDR3 is 14 amino acids. The sequenced CDR3 bases are TGCAGCGTTGACTTAGGACACAGCACAGATACG. It encodes CSVDLGHSTDT. The CDR3 as a whole reads CSVDLGHSTDTQYF.

This clone was seen ten or more times. The missing CDR3 end, 3 residues past where the read stops, is filled in from the germline J gene. The rearrangement uses TRBV20-1 and TRBJ2-3; maybe TRBD2 (6 bases). V lost 6 bases and J 6 bases, leaving 19 bases between the germline ends. Germline loops: CDR1 DFQATT, CDR2 SNEGSKA (reference sequence). The CDR3 length is 14 residues. The sequenced part of the CDR3 DNA is TGCAGTGCCCGAAAACTAGCATCGGGGGATACG. This encodes CSARKLASGDT. The CDR3 reads in full as CSARKLASGDTQYF.

This clone was counted between two and nine times. The read stops 3 residues short of the end of the CDR3; the missing end is completed from the germline J gene. The chain couples TRBV5-1 to TRBJ2-1; 12 positions agree with TRBD2. V lost 6 bases to trimming and J lost 1 base; unmatched junction nucleotides: 17. There are 20 residues in the CDR3. Per the germline V gene, CDR1 is SGHRS and CDR2 is YFSETQ. The sequenced CDR3 bases are TGCGCCAGCACCCATACATCGCTAGCGGGGGGGCCCCTTTCCTACAATGAG. Translation gives CASTHTSLAGGPLSYNE. The entire CDR3 sequence reads CASTHTSLAGGPLSYNEQFF. Full variable domain (outside the CDR3, taken from reference TRBV5-1 and TRBJ2-1): KAGVTQTPRYLIKTRGQQVTLSCSPISGHRSVSWYQQTPGQGLQFLFEYFSETQRNKGNFPGRFSGRQFSNSRSEMNVSTLELGDSALYLCASTHTSLAGGPLSYNEQFFGPGTRLTVL.

Details on this clone: The read stops 3 residues short of the end of the CDR3; the missing end is completed from the germline J gene. The rearrangement joins TRBV19 to TRBJ1-5; 10 bases align to TRBD1. This CDR3 is built from 15 residues. Trimming took 5 bases from V and 5 from J; bases not matched to a gene: 6. Germline-derived CDR1 and CDR2 are LNHDA and SQIVND (reference sequence). The CDR3 bases that were read are TGTGCCAGTAGTCTCCCCGGGACAGGGGATCAGCCC. It yields the protein CASSLPGTGDQP. The entire CDR3 is CASSLPGTGDQPQHF.

This clone was detected a few times. CDR3 DNA, as far as it was read: TGTGCCAGCAGGAGAGGGGGCGACAATGAG. Translated: CASRRGGDNE. The whole CDR3 protein reads CASRRGGDNEQFF. This chain uses TRBV11-2 with TRBJ2-1; 7 bases match TRBD1. The missing CDR3 end, 3 residues past where the read stops, is filled in from the germline J gene. V dropped 6 bases and J dropped 5; count of bases not matched to a gene: 4. The germline CDR1 and CDR2 sequences are SGHAT and FQNNGV. CDR3 size: 13 residues.

Many counts were recorded for this clone. From the germline J gene comes the end of the CDR3, since the read stops 3 residues before it. This chain uses TRBV20-1 with TRBJ2-3, with 14 bases lining up with TRBD2. The CDR3 sequence is 15 residues long. J lost 2 bases, V lost 5 bases, and 3 bases had no gene match. Germline V gives CDR1 DFQATT, CDR2 SNEGSKA (reference sequence). The CDR3 sequence: CSARTSGGNTDTQYF. Incomplete CDR3 DNA: TGCAGTGCTCGGACTAGCGGGGGGAACACAGATACG.

This clone was found a few times. From the germline J gene comes the end of the CDR3, since the read stops 3 residues before it. The genes are TRBV7-8 and TRBJ2-3; tentatively, D is TRBD2 (6 bases). V shed 5 bases and J shed 2 bases, with 17 bases lying between them. Germline CDR1 reads SGHVS; CDR2 reads FQNEAQ. This CDR3 has 16 residues. The CDR3 reads CASSLGTQLYTDTQYF. Partial CDR3 DNA: TGTGCCAGCAGCCTTGGGACTCAACTCTACACAGATACG.

The sequenced CDR3 bases are TGTGCCAGCAGTGAACAACCGGACTATGGC. Its protein is CASSEQPDYG. The entire CDR3 is CASSEQPDYGYTF. The chain is built from TRBV6-1 and TRBJ1-2, with D uncertain. The read stops 3 residues short of the end of the CDR3; the missing end is completed from the germline J gene. Per the germline V gene, CDR1 is MNHNS and CDR2 is SASEGT. The CDR3 loop spans 13 amino acids. Trimming cost V 2 bases and J 3 bases, with 7 bases left between them.

This clone was picked up a small number of times. The read ends 3 residues shy of where the CDR3 ends; the end is completed using the germline J gene. V gene TRBV6-2 or TRBV6-3 combines with J gene TRBJ1-3; D is perhaps TRBD1 (6 bases). Germline V CDR1 and CDR2: MNHEY, SVGEGT. The CDR3 totals 16 residues. V was shortened by 6 bases and J by 0 bases, with 15 bases between the two germline ends. CDR3 sequence reads: CASSPTGHNSGNTIYF. Partial CDR3 DNA: TGTGCCAGCAGCCCCACAGGGCACAACTCTGGAAACACC.

This clone has only a few counts. The DNA ends 3 residues before the CDR3 does, and the rest of the CDR3 is filled in from the germline J gene. V usage is TRBV7-2 and J usage is TRBJ1-1, with 9 bases identical to TRBD1. CDR3 length: 15 residues. J lost 5 bases, V lost 4 bases, and 8 bases had no gene match. Germline CDR1 SGHTA, CDR2 FQGNSA. The CDR3 spells CASSSGTGFRTEAFF. The part of the CDR3 DNA that was read is TGTGCCAGCAGCTCCGGGACAGGGTTTCGGACTGAA.

This clone was observed a few times. The read halts 3 residues ahead of the CDR3 end, with the missing end drawn from the germline J gene. The chain joins TRBV7-9 to TRBJ1-4, with D possibly being TRBD1 (5 bases). CDR3 length: 14 amino acids. Germline V gene sequence: CDR1 SEHNR, CDR2 FQNEAQ (reference sequence). Trimming shortened V by 8 bases and J by 3 bases, and 13 bases separated the two germline ends. The CDR3 here is CASGIQGANEKLFF. The CDR3 DNA, read in part, is TGTGCCAGCGGGATCCAAGGGGCTAATGAAAAA.

This clone turned up a few times. The sequenced fragment ends 3 residues before the CDR3 boundary, so the rest is inferred from the germline J gene. The chain joins TRBV18 to TRBJ2-1; D remains ambiguous. The CDR3 extends over 15 amino acids. With 0 bases removed from V and 3 bases from J, the gap between germline ends came to 9 bases. Germline values: CDR1 KGHSH, CDR2 LQKENI. The DNA read from the CDR3 is TGTGCCAGCTCACCACCAGAGAAGGGCTACAATGAG. Translating gives CASSPPEKGYNE. In full, the CDR3 is CASSPPEKGYNEQFF.

The table lists this clone with many counts. Sequencing ends 3 residues short of the CDR3 end; the germline J gene provides the rest. This chain uses TRBV19 with TRBJ1-1; 7 nucleotides agree with TRBD1. The CDR3 sequence is 14 residues long. The germline V gene has CDR1 LNHDA and CDR2 SQIVND (reference sequence). V trimming: 4 bases; J trimming: 1 base; junction bases outside the gene matches: 3. CDR3 region: CASSTGQKNTEAFF. CDR3 DNA, as far as it was read: TGTGCCAGTAGTACGGGACAGAAGAACACTGAA.

Remarks on this clone: From the germline J gene comes the end of the CDR3, since the read stops 3 residues before it. This rearrangement joins TRBV2 to TRBJ2-7; D possibly corresponds to TRBD2 (6 bases). The CDR3 loop spans 12 amino acids. Germline CDR1 and CDR2: SNHLY and FYNNEI. V was shortened by 8 bases and J by 3 bases, with 11 bases between the two germline ends. Partial CDR3 DNA: TGTGCCAGCGGGACTTTCGTCTACGAG. Its protein product is CASGTFVYE. The whole CDR3 protein reads CASGTFVYEQYF.

This clone was seen a few times. The read ends 3 residues early relative to the CDR3; the germline J gene fills the gap. J is TRBJ1-4 and V is TRBV19; 9 nucleotides align to TRBD1. The V gene's germline CDR1 is LNHDA and CDR2 SQIVND (reference sequence). After removal of 7 bases from V and 7 bases from J, the junction contained 13 bases not matched to a gene. This CDR3 region has 16 residues. The sequenced part of the CDR3 DNA is TGTGCCAGTACCGCGGGGACAGGGCTAATCAGTGAAAAA. Protein sequence: CASTAGTGLISEK. The full CDR3 protein is CASTAGTGLISEKLFF.

Comments on this clone: The observed sequence ends 3 residues before the CDR3 terminus, with the missing tail filled in from the germline J gene. This chain connects TRBV7-8 to TRBJ2-2, with 11 bases lining up with TRBD2. Germline CDR1 and CDR2: SGHVS and FQNEAQ. V lost 6 bases and J lost 3; bases outside the gene matches: 9. CDR3 length: 17 amino acids. The covered CDR3 bases are TGTGCCAGCAGGATCTTCGGGACTAGCGGACACACCGGGGAG. Protein: CASRIFGTSGHTGE. The CDR3 as a whole reads CASRIFGTSGHTGELFF.

A word on this clone: The CDR3 end falls 3 residues outside the read, so it is completed with the germline J gene. The V gene is TRBV2, the J gene TRBJ1-4; 7 bases match TRBD1. The J segment lost 3 bases and the V segment lost 6 bases, leaving 4 bases of the junction unmatched. The CDR3 is 14 residues long. The germline gives CDR1 SNHLY, CDR2 FYNNEI. The CDR3 DNA, read in part, is TGTGCCAGCAGGGCCGGGACAGCTAATGAAAAA. This encodes CASRAGTANEK. Given in full, the CDR3 is CASRAGTANEKLFF.

In its sample, this clone was seen many times. The CDR3 here is CASSQLLPSGVSTDTQYF. The CDR3 DNA, read in part, is TGCGCCAGCAGCCAATTGCTGCCTAGCGGGGTAAGCACAGATACG. The V gene is TRBV4-1, the J gene TRBJ2-3; the match to TRBD2 covers 9 bases. The read gets to within 3 residues of the CDR3 end, and the germline J gene fills in the rest. With V trimmed by 2 bases and J by 0 bases, 9 bases remained unmatched. The CDR3 sequence is 18 residues long. CDR1 is MGHRA and CDR2 is YSYEKL in the germline V gene.

Comment on this clone: The missing CDR3 end, 3 residues past where the read stops, is filled in from the germline J gene. J is TRBJ2-7 and V is TRBV7-2; no firm D call. Trimming pared 5 bases from V and 3 bases from J, leaving 11 bases between. Germline assignment: CDR1 SGHTA and CDR2 FQGNSA. This CDR3 has 13 residues. The part of the CDR3 DNA that was read is TGTGCCAGCAGCGTAGAGCCCCTCTACGAG. Its protein is CASSVEPLYE. The CDR3, in full, reads CASSVEPLYEQYF.

Only a few counts were recorded for this clone. The DNA read from the CDR3 is TGTGCCAGCAGTTATGGACAGGGTAACACCGGGGAG. Encoded protein: CASSYGQGNTGE. The full-length CDR3 reads as CASSYGQGNTGELFF. The V call is TRBV7-2, the J call TRBJ2-2; 8 positions match TRBD1. The CDR3 is cut off 3 residues early in the read; its end comes from the germline J gene. With V trimmed by 6 bases and J by 2 bases, 5 bases remained unmatched. Germline V gene sequence: CDR1 SGHTA, CDR2 FQGNSA. This CDR3 has 15 residues.